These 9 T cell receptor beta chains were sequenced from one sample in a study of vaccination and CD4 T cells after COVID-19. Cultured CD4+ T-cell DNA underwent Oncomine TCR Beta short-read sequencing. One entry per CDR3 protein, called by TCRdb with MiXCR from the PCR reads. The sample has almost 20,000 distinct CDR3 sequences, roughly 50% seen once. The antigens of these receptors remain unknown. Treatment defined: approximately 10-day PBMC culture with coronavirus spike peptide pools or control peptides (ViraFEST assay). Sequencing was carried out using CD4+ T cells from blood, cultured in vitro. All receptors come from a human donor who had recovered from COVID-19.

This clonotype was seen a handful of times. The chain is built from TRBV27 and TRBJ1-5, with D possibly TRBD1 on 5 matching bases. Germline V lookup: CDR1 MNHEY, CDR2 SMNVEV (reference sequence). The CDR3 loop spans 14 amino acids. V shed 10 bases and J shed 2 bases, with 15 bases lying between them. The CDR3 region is CATGDPSRNQPQHF. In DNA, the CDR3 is TGTGCCACGGGGGACCCCTCCCGCAATCAGCCCCAGCATTTT.

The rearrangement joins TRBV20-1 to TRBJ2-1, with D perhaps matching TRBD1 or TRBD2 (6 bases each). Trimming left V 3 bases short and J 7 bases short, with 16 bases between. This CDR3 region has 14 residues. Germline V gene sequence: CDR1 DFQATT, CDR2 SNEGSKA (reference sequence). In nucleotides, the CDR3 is TGCAGTGCTAGCTATGCAGGGGAGGCGAATGAGCAGTTCTTC. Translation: CSASYAGEANEQFF.

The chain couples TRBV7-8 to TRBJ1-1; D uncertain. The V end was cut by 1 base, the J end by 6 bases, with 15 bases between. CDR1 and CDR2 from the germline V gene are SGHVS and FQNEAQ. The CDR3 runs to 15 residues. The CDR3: CASSLERVQRAEAFF. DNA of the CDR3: TGTGCCAGCAGCTTAGAAAGGGTCCAAAGGGCTGAAGCTTTCTTT.

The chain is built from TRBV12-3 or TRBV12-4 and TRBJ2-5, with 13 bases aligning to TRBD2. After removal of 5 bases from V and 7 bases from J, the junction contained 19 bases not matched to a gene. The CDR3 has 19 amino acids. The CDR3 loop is CASSLRSPGLAGPQGTQYF. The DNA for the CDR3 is TGTGCCAGCAGTCTAAGATCTCCGGGACTAGCGGGGCCCCAGGGGACCCAGTACTTC.

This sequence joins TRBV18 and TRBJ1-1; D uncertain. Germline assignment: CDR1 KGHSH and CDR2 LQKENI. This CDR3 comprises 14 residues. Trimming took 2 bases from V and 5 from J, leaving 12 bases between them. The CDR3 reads CASSPSTGATEAFF. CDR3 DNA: TGTGCCAGCTCACCATCTACTGGAGCTACTGAAGCTTTCTTT.

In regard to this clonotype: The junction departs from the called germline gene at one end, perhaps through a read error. This CDR3 reads CATSPHGATNEKLFF. Here the CDR3 DNA reads TGTGCCACCAGCCCACACGGAGCAACTAATGAAAAACTGTTTTTT. The chain combines TRBV7-3 with TRBJ1-4; D unclear. This CDR3 is 15 amino acids long. Germline assignment: CDR1 SGHTA and CDR2 FQGTGA.

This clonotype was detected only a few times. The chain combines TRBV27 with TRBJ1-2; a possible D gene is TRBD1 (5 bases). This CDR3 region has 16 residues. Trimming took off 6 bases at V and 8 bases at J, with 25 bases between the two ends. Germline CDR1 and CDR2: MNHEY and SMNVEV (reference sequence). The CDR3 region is CASRSYLQRTSTGYTF. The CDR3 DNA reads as TGTGCCAGCAGAAGCTATCTTCAGAGGACATCCACGGGCTACACCTTC.

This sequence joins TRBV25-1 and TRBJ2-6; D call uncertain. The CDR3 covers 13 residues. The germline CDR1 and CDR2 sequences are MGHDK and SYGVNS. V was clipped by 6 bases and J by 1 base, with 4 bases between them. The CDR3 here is CASSNSGANVLTF. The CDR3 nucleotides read TGTGCCAGCAGCAATTCTGGGGCCAACGTCCTGACTTTC.

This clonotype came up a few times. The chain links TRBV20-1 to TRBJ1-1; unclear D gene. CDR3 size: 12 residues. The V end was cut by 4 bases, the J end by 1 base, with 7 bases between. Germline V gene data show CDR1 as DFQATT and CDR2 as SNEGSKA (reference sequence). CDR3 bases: TGCAGTGCTATTGAGAGGAACACTGAAGCTTTCTTT. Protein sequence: CSAIERNTEAFF.